Here is one TCR beta chain with its context. Its antigen is as yet unknown. The data derive from a study of post-analysis software for immune sequencing data. Notes on the study in general: Batch-mates among the samples co-clustered strongly by F measure. Patients showed TRBV5-6, TRBV5-1 and TRBV20-1 among four to six TRBV segments more frequent than in controls.

The CDR3 spans 15 residues. CDR1 and CDR2 from the germline V gene are MDHEN and SYDVKM. Between the trimmed V and J ends, which lost 5 bases and 2 bases, there was a span of 15 bases. Carried by the TCR beta cDNA libraries were unique molecular identifiers. From approximately 0.95 to 9.8 million T cells, roughly 540,000 cDNA molecules were obtained. TCRdb reprocessed the PCR reads with MiXCR, giving one entry per CDR3 protein. The sample yields some 800,000 distinct CDR3 sequences, 46% seen once. The sequence came from a girl aged 10-17 years with multiple sclerosis. Sequencing used blood. The gene calls are TRBV28 and TRBJ2-5; tentative D call: TRBD2 (5 bases). This CDR3 reads CASSPSTGSQETQYF. Here the CDR3 DNA reads TGTGCCAGCAGTCCCTCGACGGGATCGCAAGAGACCCAGTACTTC.